Each of the 14 T cell receptor beta chains below was sequenced from the same sample in a study of shared T cell receptors in the human thymus (dated by TCRdb to about 2021). Libraries were constructed by the immunoSEQ multiplex PCR assay. The source is immuneACCESS, and TCRdb retained only in-frame sequences with V and J called. Part of the clones is not carried over; for the studies checked, unresolved V genes explain less than half of this, and the remainder is unexplained. Counted in this sample were about 660,000 clones; approximately 88% of them appeared once. The ten most abundant clones make up roughly 0.0097% of the sample. The same specimen was also included in a second study, on human thymus T cells.

The specimen sequenced was thymocytes. The source of these receptors is a boy under two years old with a congenital heart defect. Donor details come from another sample of the same person, matched by shared clones.

CDR3 amino acids: CASSSGPGLAGNYEQYF. Written as DNA, the CDR3 is TGTGCCAGCAGCTCCGGCCCGGGACTAGCGGGGAACTACGAGCAGTACTTC. The chain has TRBV7-2 and TRBJ2-7, with TRBD2 identical over 13 bases. Trimming removed 4 bases from V and 3 bases from J; junction bases left unmatched: 9. The CDR3 loop spans 17 amino acids. Germline loops: CDR1 SGHTA, CDR2 FQGNSA.

As regards this clone: This specimen includes other DNA sequences encoding the same CDR3. The chain carries TRBV30 and TRBJ1-5; 7 bases are a match to TRBD1. The V and J ends lost 4 bases and 5 bases, in that order; junction bases with no gene match: 8. The CDR3 contains 14 residues. The germline V gene has CDR1 GTSNPN and CDR2 SVGIG (reference sequence). CDR3 nucleotide sequence: TGTGCCTGGACCGACAGGGAGGAGGATCAGCCCCAGCATTTT. Translated: CAWTDREEDQPQHF.

This clone was counted a single time. The V gene is TRBV28, the J gene TRBJ1-5; the D gene is possibly TRBD1 (6 bases). Germline V gene sequence: CDR1 MDHEN, CDR2 SYDVKM. The CDR3 length is 15 residues. Trimming removed 3 bases from V and 6 bases from J, with 15 bases in between. As DNA, the CDR3 is TGTGCCAGCAGTTTTATATCTACGACAGGTCAGCCCCAGCATTTT. Translation: CASSFISTTGQPQHF.

The chain combines TRBV2 with TRBJ1-1; 7 bases align to TRBD1. The CDR3 runs 12 residues. With 4 bases clipped from V and 8 bases from J, the junction kept 4 bases outside the gene matches. Germline V gene data show CDR1 as SNHLY and CDR2 as FYNNEI. As DNA, the CDR3 is TGTGCCAGCAGTGTAGGGACAGTGGAAGCTTTCTTT. As protein: CASSVGTVEAFF.

This chain connects TRBV19 to TRBJ1-1; TRBD1 matches at 7 bases. After removal of 5 bases from V and 2 bases from J, the junction contained 14 bases not matched to a gene. The germline CDR1 and CDR2 sequences are LNHDA and SQIVND (reference sequence). This CDR3 is built from 17 residues. CDR3 sequence (DNA): TGTGCCAGTAGTCCCCTAGGGGGCACAGTCGCCAACACTGAAGCTTTCTTT. Its translation: CASSPLGGTVANTEAFF.

The V gene is TRBV6-4, the J gene TRBJ1-1; D not certain. V was clipped by 2 bases and J by 1 base, with 5 bases between them. The CDR3 consists of 13 residues. CDR1 and CDR2 (germline): MRHNA, SNTAGT. Here the CDR3 reads CASSDTRNTEAFF. DNA of the CDR3: TGTGCCAGCAGTGACACAAGGAACACTGAAGCTTTCTTT.

CDR3 DNA: TGTGCCAGCAGCTCCTCCCAGACTAGCGGCGTCTCCTACGAGCAGTACTTC. This translates into CASSSSQTSGVSYEQYF. The gene calls are TRBV7-2 and TRBJ2-7, with 9 bases fitting TRBD2. The germline gives CDR1 SGHTA, CDR2 FQGNSA. V was clipped by 4 bases and J by 0 bases; unmatched bases: 10. The CDR3 is 17 residues long.

Points on this clone: An end of the junction differs from the germline gene, which may be a read error. This chain connects TRBV6-1 to TRBJ2-3; 7 nucleotides align to TRBD2. The germline CDR1 and CDR2 sequences are MNHNS and SASEGT. This CDR3 is built from 15 residues. This CDR3 is CASSTRETSRDTQYF. The CDR3 bases are TGTGCCAGCAGTACTAGAGAGACTAGCAGAGATACGCAGTATTTT.

The chain recombines TRBV18 with TRBJ2-7; D unresolved. V lost 4 bases and J 2 bases, leaving 15 bases between the germline ends. The length of the CDR3 is 15 residues. Germline-derived CDR1 and CDR2 are KGHSH and LQKENI. This chain's CDR3 is CASSLQSTPPYEQYF. Here the CDR3 DNA reads TGTGCCAGCTCACTCCAAAGCACCCCTCCCTACGAGCAGTACTTC.

This chain uses TRBV2 with TRBJ1-5; D not resolved. CDR1 SNHLY and CDR2 FYNNEI come from the germline V gene. The CDR3 runs to 15 residues. V gave up 3 bases and J gave up 7 bases, with 16 bases separating them. CDR3 protein: CASSDGKGGRQPQHF. The CDR3 region has the DNA TGTGCCAGCAGTGATGGTAAGGGTGGGAGGCAGCCCCAGCATTTT.

This sequence joins TRBV27 and TRBJ2-7, with TRBD2 as a possible D gene (6 bases). The V end was cut by 4 bases, the J end by 0 bases, with 13 bases between. In germline, CDR1 is MNHEY, CDR2 SMNVEV (reference sequence). The CDR3 consists of 15 residues. The CDR3 protein is CASSYIAESSYEQYF. In nucleotides, the CDR3 is TGTGCCAGCAGTTACATAGCGGAGAGCTCCTACGAGCAGTACTTC.

The genes are TRBV10-2 and TRBJ2-3, with 13 nucleotides matching TRBD2. J gave up 3 bases and V 3 bases, and 6 bases lay outside the gene matches. This CDR3 has 17 amino acids. From germline, CDR1 is WSHSY and CDR2 SAAADI. The CDR3 region has the DNA TGCGCCAGCAGTGAACTACTAGCGGGAGGGCCGACAGATACGCAGTATTTT. It specifies CASSELLAGGPTDTQYF.

This chain links TRBV4-1 with TRBJ2-1; D may be TRBD1 (6 bases). Germline CDR1 MGHRA, CDR2 YSYEKL. Deletions cut 4 bases from V and 7 bases from J, with 20 bases between. The CDR3 covers 16 residues. As DNA, the CDR3 is TGCGCCAGCAGCCCCAAGGACAGCTTAGACCGAAATGAGCAGTTCTTC. Protein: CASSPKDSLDRNEQFF.

V is TRBV6-5 and J is TRBJ2-7, with TRBD2 matching over 8 bases. The junction had 7 bases not matched to a gene; V was cut back by 6 bases and J by 3 bases. Germline V gene data show CDR1 as MNHEY and CDR2 as SVGAGI. This CDR3 has 14 amino acids. The CDR3 loop reads CASRSGREDYEQYF. DNA for the CDR3: TGTGCCAGCAGGAGCGGGCGGGAGGACTACGAGCAGTACTTC.